This T cell receptor beta chain was retrieved from a study of T cell responses to AZD1222 COVID-19 vaccine. Study-wide findings and caveats: Mostly white British, mostly female donors; authors suggested clonal diversity may be underestimated.

Of note for this clone: The antigen remains undetermined.

Germline loops: CDR1 MNHEY, CDR2 SVGAGI. After removal of 6 bases from V and 7 bases from J, the junction contained 8 bases not matched to a gene. This CDR3 is built from 14 residues. Libraries were prepared by immunoSEQ multiplex PCR; TCRdb keeps only in-frame clonotypes and omits some of them. The repertoire holds 110,000 or so clones, with approximately 89% as singletons. The input for sequencing was peripheral blood, taken on day 0 of MenACWY control vaccination. The source is an adult in good health. The chain employs TRBV6-5 and TRBJ2-1; 8 bases fit TRBD2. The CDR3 region is CASRGSGGGNEQFF. The CDR3 DNA is TGTGCCAGCAGAGGCAGCGGGGGCGGTAATGAGCAGTTCTTC.